The text below deals with one TCR beta chain. The data derive from a study of blood T cell repertoires in COVID-19. CDR1 SQVTM and CDR2 ANQGSEA come from the germline V gene. The ends lost 7 bases at V and 6 bases at J; junction bases unmatched: 11. The CDR3 is 14 residues long. Authors' methods: Reference gene primer amplification gave estimated nucleated cell counts. Sequencing used immunoSEQ multiplex PCR; TCRdb keeps in-frame clones, though not all of them. The DNA gave D and trimming, while V, J and clone size come from that table. The sample holds some 210,000 clones; about 83% are singletons and the top ten take approximately 5%.

Material: peripheral blood. This receptor was obtained from a woman aged 65 to 85 with active or convalescent COVID-19. This chain joins TRBV29-1 and TRBJ2-2; 7 positions match TRBD1. The CDR3: CSGQTGTAAGELFF. DNA for the CDR3: TGCAGCGGGCAGACAGGGACGGCAGCCGGGGAGCTGTTTTTT.